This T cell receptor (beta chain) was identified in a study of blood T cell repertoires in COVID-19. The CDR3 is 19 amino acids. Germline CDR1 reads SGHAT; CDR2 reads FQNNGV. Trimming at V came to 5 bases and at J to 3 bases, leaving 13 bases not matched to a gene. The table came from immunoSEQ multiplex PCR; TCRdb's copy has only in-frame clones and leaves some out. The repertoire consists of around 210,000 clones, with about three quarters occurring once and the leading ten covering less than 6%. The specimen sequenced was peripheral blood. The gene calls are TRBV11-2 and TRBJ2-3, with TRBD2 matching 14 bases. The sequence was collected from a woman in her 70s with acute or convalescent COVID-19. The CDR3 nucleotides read TGTGCCAGCAGCGGAGGTGTCGGGACTAGCGGGAGTTTAACAGATACGCAGTATTTT. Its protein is CASSGGVGTSGSLTDTQYF.